Each of the 20 T cell receptor beta chains below was sequenced from the same sample in a study of PD-1 blockade in classical Hodgkin lymphoma. Autologous stem cell transplantation was followed by relapse in every patient, and brentuximab vedotin exposure varied. Sequencing was performed with immunoSEQ multiplex PCR; in TCRdb, only in-frame clones are kept and a portion is missing. The sample yields around 20,000 clones, 80% to 90% seen once. The sequencing here drew on peripheral blood mononuclear cells (PBMCs), taken before the second cycle of nivolumab. Every receptor here comes from a human donor with classical Hodgkin lymphoma.

V gene TRBV4-1 combines with J gene TRBJ1-1; no clear D. The germline V gene has CDR1 MGHRA and CDR2 YSYEKL. V shed 3 bases and J shed 6 bases, with 14 bases lying between them. This CDR3 contains 14 residues. CDR3 nucleotide sequence: TGCGCCAGCAGCCACCCGATCCGGGCCGCTGAAGCTTTCTTT. Translated, it gives CASSHPIRAAEAFF.

The rearrangement joins TRBV6-5 to TRBJ2-2; D call uncertain. Germline CDR1 MNHEY, CDR2 SVGAGI. The ends were cut back, 2 bases at V and 2 bases at J, with 6 bases in the middle. There are 14 residues in the CDR3. The CDR3, as DNA: TGTGCCAGCAGTTACGGACCCAACACCGGGGAGCTGTTTTTT. Translated, it gives CASSYGPNTGELFF.

The rearrangement links TRBV10-3 to TRBJ2-7, with D perhaps assigned TRBD1 or TRBD2 (6 bases each). The CDR3 covers 14 residues. Trimming shortened V by 10 bases and J by 4 bases, and 20 bases separated the two germline ends. Germline values: CDR1 ENHRY, CDR2 SYGVKD. Here the CDR3 DNA reads TGTGCCACCCTACCGCGGGACACGCATTACGAGCAGTACTTC. As protein: CATLPRDTHYEQYF.

By frequency in the sample, this clone is medium-sized. V is TRBV6-1 and J is TRBJ1-4, with D possibly being TRBD1 (6 bases). Germline CDR1 MNHNS, CDR2 SASEGT. The CDR3 loop spans 15 amino acids. V dropped 2 bases and J dropped 4 bases, with 11 bases sitting between them. CDR3 protein: CASSELEGGNEKLFF. CDR3 coding DNA: TGTGCCAGCAGTGAATTAGAGGGGGGTAATGAAAAACTGTTTTTT.

V and J are TRBV5-6 and TRBJ2-4; D call uncertain. The germline V gene encodes CDR1 SGHDT and CDR2 YYEEEE. This CDR3 has 14 amino acids. The V end was cut by 4 bases, the J end by 2 bases, with 10 bases between. The chain's CDR3 is CASSLVGSKNIQYF. CDR3 coding DNA: TGTGCCAGCAGCCTTGTGGGCTCCAAAAACATTCAGTACTTC.

By share of the sample, this clone is large. V and J are TRBV6-5 and TRBJ1-2; D uncertain. Germline lookup yields CDR1 MNHEY and CDR2 SVGAGI. The CDR3 is made up of 13 amino acids. V was clipped by 0 bases and J by 4 bases, with 6 bases between them. CDR3 in amino acids: CASSYSSTYGYTF. The CDR3 DNA is TGTGCCAGCAGTTACTCGTCGACCTATGGCTACACCTTC.

The chain joins TRBV5-1 to TRBJ2-3; D uncertain. The ends were cut back, 1 base at V and 6 bases at J, with 6 bases in the middle. From germline, CDR1 is SGHRS and CDR2 YFSETQ. There are 12 residues in the CDR3. The CDR3 DNA reads TGCGCCAGCAGCTTGCCGACTGATACGCAGTATTTT. It encodes CASSLPTDTQYF.

The chain couples TRBV15 to TRBJ1-6; D uncertain. CDR1 LNHNV and CDR2 YYDKDF come from the germline V gene (reference sequence). This CDR3 has 14 amino acids. V lost 2 bases and J lost 3, with 5 bases in between. CDR3 sequence: CATSRIDYNSPLHF. CDR3 coding DNA: TGTGCCACCAGCAGAATCGACTATAATTCACCCCTCCACTTT.

CDR3 DNA: TGTGCCAGCAGCCGGGACAGGGGAGTTGGTGAGCAGTTCTTC. This translates into CASSRDRGVGEQFF. The chain employs TRBV6-5 and TRBJ2-1; TRBD1 aligns across 10 bases. This CDR3 is 14 amino acids long. Germline-derived CDR1 and CDR2 are MNHEY and SVGAGI. Trimming removed 6 bases from V and 9 bases from J; junction bases left unmatched: 8.

The CDR3, as DNA: TGTGCCAGCAGCCCGGTTGGTCGCAGCAATCAGCCCCAGCATTTT. It yields the protein CASSPVGRSNQPQHF. The chain has TRBV28 and TRBJ1-5; no definite D call. Germline values: CDR1 MDHEN, CDR2 SYDVKM. This CDR3 comprises 15 residues. V was trimmed by 6 bases and J by 1 base, leaving 13 bases between them.

The chain is built from TRBV6-1 and TRBJ1-1; D may be TRBD1 (6 bases). CDR3 length equals 14 residues. The V gene's germline CDR1 is MNHNS and CDR2 SASEGT. Deletions cut 4 bases from V and 0 bases from J, with 9 bases between. The CDR3 protein is CASSAWTVNTEAFF. CDR3 sequence (DNA): TGTGCCAGCAGTGCCTGGACAGTGAACACTGAAGCTTTCTTT.

The chain has TRBV15 and TRBJ1-1; weak D call: TRBD1 (6 bases). This CDR3 contains 17 residues. Germline-derived CDR1 and CDR2 are LNHNV and YYDKDF (reference sequence). V was pared by 0 bases and J by 7 bases, with 21 bases between. CDR3 bases: TGTGCCACCAGCAGAGACCAAGCGGGGGGCGCGAGAGGTGAAGCTTTCTTT. This gives the protein CATSRDQAGGARGEAFF.

The chain uses TRBV5-7 and TRBJ2-1; 7 nucleotides align to TRBD1. TRBV5-7 is an ORF; its function is uncertain. Trimming removed 7 bases from V and 0 bases from J; junction bases left unmatched: 16. The CDR3 covers 18 residues. This CDR3 is CASPTGQGVPASYNEQFF. As DNA, the CDR3 is TGTGCCAGCCCCACGGGGCAGGGGGTGCCTGCCTCCTACAATGAGCAGTTCTTC.

The chain links TRBV2 to TRBJ2-6; D remains unclear. This CDR3 is 15 amino acids long. V lost 1 base and J 0 bases, leaving 4 bases between the germline ends. Germline CDR1 SNHLY, CDR2 FYNNEI. This chain's CDR3 is CASSEVRSGANVLTF. Written as DNA, the CDR3 is TGTGCCAGCAGTGAAGTACGCTCTGGGGCCAACGTCCTGACTTTC.

The genes are TRBV5-1 and TRBJ1-5; TRBD1 might be the D (5 bases). Germline CDR1 is SGHRS and CDR2 is YFSETQ. Trimming took off 1 base at V and 2 bases at J, with 10 bases between the two ends. The CDR3 runs to 15 residues. The CDR3 coding sequence is TGCGCCAGCAGCTTGACCCAGGGTCGCAATCAGCCCCAGCATTTT. It yields the protein CASSLTQGRNQPQHF.

The chain is built from TRBV27 and TRBJ2-2; no firm D call. The length of the CDR3 is 14 residues. V gave up 7 bases and J gave up 0 bases, with 9 bases separating them. Germline assignment: CDR1 MNHEY and CDR2 SMNVEV (reference sequence). CDR3 coding DNA: TGTGCCAGCACCACCTCCGCGAACACCGGGGAGCTGTTTTTT. Translation: CASTTSANTGELFF.

J is TRBJ1-2 and V is TRBV27, with D possibly matching TRBD1 (6 bases). CDR3 length: 17 amino acids. The germline V gene has CDR1 MNHEY and CDR2 SMNVEV (reference sequence). With 8 bases removed from V and 3 bases from J, the gap between germline ends came to 25 bases. As DNA, the CDR3 is TGTGCCAGCTCCTCAAGGGGGGGTAAGCCTCTAGACTATGGCTACACCTTC. This translates into CASSSRGGKPLDYGYTF.

The V gene is TRBV7-3, the J gene TRBJ1-1, with 7 bases that match TRBD1. CDR3 length: 14 amino acids. The germline CDR1 and CDR2 sequences are SGHTA and FQGTGA. Trimming removed 1 base from V and 10 bases from J; junction bases left unmatched: 9. In DNA form, the CDR3 reads TGTGCCAGCAGCTTAAGCGGGGCAGGACAGGTAGCTTTCTTT. Translated, it gives CASSLSGAGQVAFF.

The chain is built from TRBV5-6 and TRBJ1-2; D is unresolved. Trimming pared 2 bases from V and 6 bases from J, leaving 11 bases between. This CDR3 has 13 residues. Germline lookup yields CDR1 SGHDT and CDR2 YYEEEE. The CDR3 bases are TGTGCCAGCAGCTTAGGCAGGTCCGATGGCTACACCTTC. Translation: CASSLGRSDGYTF.

The chain is built from TRBV11-2 and TRBJ2-7; 9 bases fit TRBD1. Germline CDR1 reads SGHAT; CDR2 reads FQNNGV. With V trimmed by 4 bases and J by 0 bases, 7 bases remained unmatched. The CDR3 length is 16 residues. CDR3 in amino acids: CASSSGTGKSSYEQYF. The CDR3 DNA follows: TGTGCCAGCAGCTCCGGGACAGGGAAATCCTCCTACGAGCAGTACTTC.